This TCR beta chain was obtained from a study of identical twins. General observations from the study: Within twin pairs, the out-of-frame alpha sequences they shared showed excess low generation probability. Insertions ran lower in abundant cord blood beta clonotypes, though not in memory repertoires. Researchers caution that invariant MAIT and iNKT cells could partly confound zero-insertion analyses.

Turning to this clonotype: The antigen remains unidentified.

MiXCR was run by TCRdb on the 5' RACE reads, yielding one entry per CDR3 protein. The sample holds about 530,000 distinct CDR3 sequences, 20% to 25% seen once. The V and J ends lost 7 bases and 3 bases, in that order; junction bases with no gene match: 9. The CDR3 runs 14 residues. These data also featured in a second study, about yellow fever vaccine responses in identical twins.

This clonotype was obtained from a woman between 18 and 29 years old in good health. The chain recombines TRBV12-3 or TRBV12-4 with TRBJ2-7, with 7 nucleotides matching TRBD1. The specimen sequenced was CD4+ T cells sorted from blood. In DNA form, the CDR3 reads TGTGCCAGCAATTCTCAGGGGGTTGGCTACGAGCAGTACTTC. Translating it yields CASNSQGVGYEQYF.